One and the same sample provided the 19 T cell receptor beta chains below, sequenced in a study of shared clonotypes between healthy human individuals. Produced via immunoSEQ multiplex PCR; TCRdb's table is partial and in-frame only. The repertoire holds about 100,000 clones, with around 68% as singletons. Sequences were obtained from memory CD8+ T cells sorted from blood. Subset in this sample: CD45RO+ cells pooled with CCR7-negative TemRA cells. Receptors were obtained from a man between 25 and 39 years old in good health.

This rearrangement joins TRBV19 to TRBJ1-5; possible D gene TRBD1, 5 bases. CDR1 and CDR2 (germline): LNHDA, SQIVND (reference sequence). V was clipped by 3 bases and J by 5 bases, with 11 bases between them. The CDR3 sequence is 14 residues long. CDR3 region: CASSILGRYQPQHF. CDR3 bases: TGTGCCAGTAGTATTCTGGGACGTTATCAGCCCCAGCATTTT. Using reference TRBV19 and TRBJ1-5 for the parts outside the CDR3, the full variable domain is DGGITQSPKYLFRKEGQNVTLSCEQNLNHDAMYWYRQDPGQGLRLIYYSQIVNDFQKGDIAEGYSVSREKKESFPLTVTSAQKNPTAFYLCASSILGRYQPQHFGDGTRLSIL.

This chain joins TRBV28 and TRBJ2-7; TRBD2 matches 12 bases. With 4 bases clipped from V and 1 base from J, the junction kept 5 bases outside the gene matches. The CDR3 covers 16 residues. CDR1 is MDHEN, CDR2 SYDVKM, per germline. CDR3 region: CASSYLLAGGSYEQYF. For the CDR3, the DNA is TGTGCCAGCAGTTACCTACTAGCGGGAGGTTCCTACGAGCAGTACTTC.

The CDR3 DNA is TGTGCCAGCAGTTTAGAGACCCAGTACTTC. It is translated as CASSLETQYF. The chain carries TRBV2 and TRBJ2-5, with unresolved D. This CDR3 spans 10 amino acids. Trimming shortened V by 5 bases and J by 4 bases, and 2 bases separated the two germline ends. Germline-derived CDR1 and CDR2 are SNHLY and FYNNEI.

Of note for this clone: This may stem from a read error, because a much larger clone lies one nucleotide away. Other DNA sequences in the same sample also yield this CDR3. The V gene is TRBV19, the J gene TRBJ2-7; no clear D gene. The germline V gene encodes CDR1 LNHDA and CDR2 SQIVND (reference sequence). Trimming cost V 5 bases and J 0 bases, with 5 bases left between them. The CDR3 sequence is 12 residues long. The CDR3, as DNA: TGTGCCAGTAGTGGGGTCTCCTACGAGCAGTACTTC. It codes for CASSGVSYEQYF.

This chain uses TRBV5-8 with TRBJ2-4; the D gene is possibly TRBD2 (5 bases). V was trimmed by 4 bases and J by 3 bases, leaving 11 bases between them. The CDR3 covers 14 residues. Germline-derived CDR1 and CDR2 are SGHTS and YDEGEE. In nucleotides, the CDR3 is TGTGCCAGCAGCCGGGATTTTAGCAAAAACATTCAGTACTTC. Its translation: CASSRDFSKNIQYF.

V is TRBV6-4 and J is TRBJ2-3; possible D gene TRBD2, 6 bases. CDR3 size: 15 residues. V dropped 8 bases and J dropped 2 bases, with 17 bases sitting between them. Germline V gene lookup returns CDR1 MRHNA and CDR2 SNTAGT. The CDR3 spells CASSGRRGATDTQYF. The CDR3 coding sequence is TGTGCCAGCTCCGGCAGGCGGGGCGCCACAGATACGCAGTATTTT.

This rearrangement joins TRBV7-9 to TRBJ2-2, with D maybe TRBD2 (6 bases). Germline V gives CDR1 SEHNR, CDR2 FQNEAQ (reference sequence). V lost 3 bases to trimming and J lost 9 bases, with 11 bases between them. The CDR3 consists of 13 residues. CDR3 nucleotide sequence: TGTGCCAGCAGCTTTGGGGGAGGCCGGGAGCTGTTTTTT. Amino acids: CASSFGGGRELFF. Looking up the rest from reference TRBV7-9 and TRBJ2-2 gives the full variable domain: DTGVSQNPRHKITKRGQNVTFRCDPISEHNRLYWYRQTLGQGPEFLTYFQNEAQLEKSRLLSDRFSAERPKGSFSTLEIQRTEQGDSAMYLCASSFGGGRELFFGEGSRLTVL.

J is TRBJ1-1 and V is TRBV5-1; D gene ambiguous. V was shortened by 4 bases and J by 1 base, with 11 bases between the two germline ends. The germline V gene encodes CDR1 SGHRS and CDR2 YFSETQ. The CDR3 runs to 14 residues. The chain's CDR3 is CASSPTPENTEAFF. The CDR3 DNA is TGCGCCAGCAGCCCAACACCGGAGAACACTGAAGCTTTCTTT.

The gene calls are TRBV6-4 and TRBJ2-7; 7 bases are shared with TRBD1. CDR1 and CDR2 from the germline V gene are MRHNA and SNTAGT. The V and J ends lost 7 bases and 0 bases, in that order; junction bases with no gene match: 0. The CDR3 runs to 12 residues. The CDR3 DNA sequence: TGTGCCAGCAAGGGGGCCTCCTACGAGCAGTACTTC. Residues: CASKGASYEQYF.

A remark on this clone: A far larger clone is one base from this, pointing to a likely read error. The chain uses TRBV6-5 and TRBJ2-7; TRBD2 matches at 7 bases. The CDR3 length is 14 residues. Germline CDR1 and CDR2: MNHEY and SVGAGI. Here the CDR3 reads CVSSYGTGGYEQYF. The DNA of the CDR3 is TGTGTCAGCAGTTACGGTACGGGAGGTTACGAGCAGTACTTC.

The chain is built from TRBV5-1 and TRBJ2-5; TRBD2 is a possible D gene (5 bases). This CDR3 is 16 amino acids long. The V gene's germline CDR1 is SGHRS and CDR2 YFSETQ. V was shortened by 4 bases and J by 5 bases, with 21 bases between the two germline ends. CDR3 DNA sequence: TGCGCCAGCAGCACAAACGGCCCGCGGGTCAGGGAGACCCAGTACTTC. Translated, it gives CASSTNGPRVRETQYF. The entire variable domain, with the rest obtained from reference TRBV5-1 and TRBJ2-5, is as follows: KAGVTQTPRYLIKTRGQQVTLSCSPISGHRSVSWYQQTPGQGLQFLFEYFSETQRNKGNFPGRFSGRQFSNSRSEMNVSTLELGDSALYLCASSTNGPRVRETQYFGPGTRLLVL.

This clone was detected a few times. The chain carries TRBV11-2 and TRBJ2-3; 8 nucleotides agree with TRBD2. V trimming: 8 bases; J trimming: 2 bases; junction bases outside the gene matches: 6. CDR1 SGHAT and CDR2 FQNNGV come from the germline V gene. The CDR3 runs 14 residues. The CDR3 reads CASHRGGPTDTQYF. The CDR3 nucleotides read TGTGCCAGCCACCGGGGGGGTCCCACAGATACGCAGTATTTT.

The chain recombines TRBV29-1 with TRBJ1-5; D is uncertain. The CDR3 is 13 residues long. V dropped 5 bases and J dropped 0 bases, with 8 bases sitting between them. Per the germline V gene, CDR1 is SQVTM and CDR2 is ANQGSEA. The CDR3 region is CSVRDYSNQPQHF. CDR3 nucleotide sequence: TGCAGCGTTCGAGATTATAGCAATCAGCCCCAGCATTTT.

The chain is built from TRBV27 and TRBJ2-1; no clear D. V lost 8 bases to trimming and J lost 6 bases, with 17 bases between them. The germline V gene encodes CDR1 MNHEY and CDR2 SMNVEV (reference sequence). The CDR3 contains 14 residues. DNA for the CDR3: TGTGCCAGCTCTTTTGTCGGACCGGGCAATGAGCAGTTCTTC. Translating gives CASSFVGPGNEQFF.

This clone was detected ten times or more. The chain links TRBV6-4 to TRBJ2-2; a possible D gene is TRBD1 (6 bases). This CDR3 has 14 residues. Germline V lookup: CDR1 MRHNA, CDR2 SNTAGT. V lost 0 bases to trimming and J lost 7 bases, with 9 bases between them. CDR3 nucleotide sequence: TGTGCCAGCAGTGACTCACCAGGGGTCGGGGAGCTGTTTTTT. Residues: CASSDSPGVGELFF.

In regard to this clone: With a much larger clone just one base away, this may be a read error. The chain recombines TRBV6-1 with TRBJ2-3; 10 nucleotides agree with TRBD2. J lost 2 bases, V lost 5 bases, and 1 base had no gene match. The CDR3 spans 14 residues. Germline V gene lookup returns CDR1 MNHNS and CDR2 SASEGT. CDR3 nucleotides: TGTGCCAGCAGTAGCGGGAGGGCCACAGATACGCAGTATTTT. This encodes CASSSGRATDTQYF.

The chain uses TRBV6-1 and TRBJ2-7; 9 nucleotides line up with TRBD2. The germline V gene encodes CDR1 MNHNS and CDR2 SASEGT. The CDR3 runs 14 residues. Trimming at V came to 4 bases and at J to 3 bases, leaving 4 bases not matched to a gene. DNA for the CDR3: TGTGCCAGCAGTGGGGCGGGAGGGCGCTACGAGCAGTACTTC. It is translated as CASSGAGGRYEQYF.

This chain joins TRBV14 and TRBJ2-2, with D hard to call. The V gene's germline CDR1 is SGHDN and CDR2 FVKESK. The V and J ends lost 2 bases and 8 bases respectively, with 6 bases between them. The CDR3 has 12 residues. The CDR3 coding sequence is TGTGCCAGCAGCCAACCGACAGGGGAGCTGTTTTTT. Protein: CASSQPTGELFF. Full variable domain (rest looked up from reference TRBV14 and TRBJ2-2): EAGVTQFPSHSVIEKGQTVTLRCDPISGHDNLYWYRRVMGKEIKFLLHFVKESKQDESGMPNNRFLAERTGGTYSTLKVQPAELEDSGVYFCASSQPTGELFFGEGSRLTVL.

This clone turned up a few times. The CDR3 DNA reads as TGTGCCTGGGGCATCGGTGGAGTTAGCGAGCAGTTCTTC. It yields the protein CAWGIGGVSEQFF. The V call is TRBV30, the J call TRBJ2-1; no clear D. The CDR3 sequence is 13 residues long. The germline gives CDR1 GTSNPN, CDR2 SVGIG (reference sequence). The V end lost 5 bases, the J end lost 10 bases, and 18 bases lay between the germline ends.